This T cell receptor (beta chain) was observed in a study of post-analysis software for immune sequencing data. Study summary: Relapsing-remitting, secondary progressive and progressive-relapsing multiple sclerosis were all included among the disease courses.

Study-wide points: Versus controls, multiple sclerosis patients showed significantly lower diversity (normalized Chao1).

Of note for this clonotype: Its target is unknown.

Unique molecular identifiers were present in the TCR beta cDNA libraries. Each batch of about 0.95 to 10 million T cells produced roughly 450,000 cDNA molecules. TCRdb re-called the PCR reads with MiXCR, one entry per CDR3 protein. The repertoire includes about 460,000 distinct CDR3 sequences, 40% to 55% of them detected once, and 9% to 13% sits in the top ten. The specimen was blood. This TCR was recovered from a girl between 5 and 17 years old with multiple sclerosis.

CDR3 coding DNA: TGTGCCAGCAACGGTTATGGTCAGCCCCAGCATTTT. Translated, it gives CASNGYGQPQHF. V is TRBV12-3 or TRBV12-4 and J is TRBJ1-5, with D unresolved. V lost 7 bases and J lost 6, with 10 bases in between. This CDR3 region has 12 residues.